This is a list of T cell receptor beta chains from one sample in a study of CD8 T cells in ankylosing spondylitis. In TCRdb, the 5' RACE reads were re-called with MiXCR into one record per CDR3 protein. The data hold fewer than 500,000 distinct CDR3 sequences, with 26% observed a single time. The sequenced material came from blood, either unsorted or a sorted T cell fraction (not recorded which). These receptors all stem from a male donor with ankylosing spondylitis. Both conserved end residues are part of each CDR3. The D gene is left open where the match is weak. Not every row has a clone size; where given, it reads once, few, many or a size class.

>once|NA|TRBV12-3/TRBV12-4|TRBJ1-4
TGTGCCAGCTCCGGGGAGAGGGAAAAACTGTTTTTT
CASSGEREKLFF
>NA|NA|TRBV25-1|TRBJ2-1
TGTGCCAGCAGTGGATCCGGGAGAAGGTCCTACAATGAGCAGTTCTTC
CASSGSGRRSYNEQFF
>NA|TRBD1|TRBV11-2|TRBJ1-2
TGTGCCAGCAGCCTTCCATCGGGGACAGGACTACTTCCTTTCTATGGCTACACCTTC
CASSLPSGTGLLPFYGYTF
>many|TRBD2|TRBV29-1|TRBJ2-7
TGCAGCGCCGCCCCGGGACTAGCGGGCTACGAGCAGTACTTC
CSAAPGLAGYEQYF
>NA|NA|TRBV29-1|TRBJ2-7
TGCAGCGTGGGGGAGACGACACGGGACGAGCAGTACTTC
CSVGETTRDEQYF
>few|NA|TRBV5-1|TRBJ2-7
TGCGCCAGCAGTTCCGGGACCCCCTACGAGCAGTACTTC
CASSSGTPYEQYF
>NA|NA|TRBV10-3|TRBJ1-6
TGTGCCATCAGTGAGTCGGACACACTCTATAATTCACCCCTCCACTTT
CAISESDTLYNSPLHF
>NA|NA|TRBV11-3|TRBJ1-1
TGTGCCAGCAGCTTAGCTAGCGGCAGGGCTAACACTGAAGCTTTCTTT
CASSLASGRANTEAFF
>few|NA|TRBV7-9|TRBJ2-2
TGTGCCAGCAGCATAATAGCGGCTTCTAACACCGGGGAGCTGTTTTTT
CASSIIAASNTGELFF
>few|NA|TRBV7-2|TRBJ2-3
TGTGCCAGCAGCTTGATTAGCGGAACAGATACGCAGTATTTT
CASSLISGTDTQYF
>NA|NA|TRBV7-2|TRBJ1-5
TGTGCCAGCAGCTTAGGAGGGGCGGGTCAGCCCCAGCATTTT
CASSLGGAGQPQHF
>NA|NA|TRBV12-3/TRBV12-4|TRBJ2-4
TGTGCCAGCGAGTTTAGGGGTACCGACATTCAGTACTTC
CASEFRGTDIQYF
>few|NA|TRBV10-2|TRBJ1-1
TGCGCCAGCAGTGACGACGGCAGGGCGGACACTGAAGCTTTCTTT
CASSDDGRADTEAFF
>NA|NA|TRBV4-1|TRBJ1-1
TGCGCCAGCAGCCACGTAGCCATGAACACTGAAGCTTTCTTT
CASSHVAMNTEAFF
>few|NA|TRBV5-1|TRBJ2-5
TGCGCCAGCAGCTTGGGGGCAGCAACGGAGACCCAGTACTTC
CASSLGAATETQYF
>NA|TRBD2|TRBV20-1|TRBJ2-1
TGCAGTGCTAGAGATAGGTCTAGCGGGAGTAAGTTCTTC
CSARDRSSGSKFF
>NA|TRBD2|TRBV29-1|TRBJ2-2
TGCAGCGTTGGGACTAGCGGAATGACCGGGGAGCTGTTTTTT
CSVGTSGMTGELFF
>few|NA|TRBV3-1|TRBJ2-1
TGTGCCAGCAGCATGACAGGACATCATCCACAAAGCTCCTACAATGAGCAGTTCTTC
CASSMTGHHPQSSYNEQFF
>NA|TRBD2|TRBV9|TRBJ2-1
TGTGCCAGCAGCCGAAGCGGGGCAACTTACAATGAGCAGTTCTTC
CASSRSGATYNEQFF
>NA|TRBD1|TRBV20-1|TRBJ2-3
TGCAGTGCTAGTGAGGGGACAGGGTTGGTAAATACGCAGTATTTT
CSASEGTGLVNTQYF
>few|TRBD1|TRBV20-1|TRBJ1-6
TGCAGTGCGCCACCGGGACAGGGGCATTCACCCCTCCACTTT
CSAPPGQGHSPLHF
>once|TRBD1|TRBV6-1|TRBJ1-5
TGTGCCAGCAGCCCGGGACAGGGGGAGTGGCAGCCCCAGCATTTT
CASSPGQGEWQPQHF